The next 6 T cell receptor beta chains were all read from a single sample in a study of cytomegalovirus exposure and HLA in healthy donors. Primers: 60 Vbeta forward and 13 Jbeta reverse. Produced via immunoSEQ multiplex PCR; TCRdb's table is partial and in-frame only. The repertoire has around 93,000 clones, about 79% of them found once; the top ten carry over 3%. Sequencing input: PBMCs. Receptors originate from a man over 45 in good health and CMV-seronegative.

The chain is built from TRBV5-4 and TRBJ2-2; TRBD2 might be the D (5 bases). Germline V CDR1 and CDR2: SGHNT, YYREEE (reference sequence). The CDR3 covers 14 residues. Trimming took off 4 bases at V and 5 bases at J, with 12 bases between the two ends. CDR3 in amino acids: CASSTTRETGELFF. CDR3 sequence (DNA): TGTGCCAGCAGCACAACCCGGGAAACCGGGGAGCTGTTTTTT.

The CDR3 region has the DNA TGTGCCAGCAGACTGACTAGCGGGTGGGCAGATACGCAGTATTTT. As protein: CASRLTSGWADTQYF. The chain uses TRBV6-1 and TRBJ2-3; 10 positions match TRBD2. This CDR3 region has 15 residues. V was pared by 6 bases and J by 4 bases, with 7 bases of the junction left unmatched. Germline V gene data show CDR1 as MNHNS and CDR2 as SASEGT.

This chain joins TRBV4-3 and TRBJ2-7; 9 bases align to TRBD1. V lost 4 bases, J lost 3 bases, and 4 bases stayed unmatched. CDR1 LGHNA and CDR2 YSLEER come from the germline V gene. This CDR3 contains 14 residues. This chain's CDR3 is CASSRSTGGYEQYF. The DNA of the CDR3 is TGCGCCAGCAGCCGGTCGACAGGGGGCTACGAGCAGTACTTC.

The rearrangement links TRBV19 to TRBJ1-5; D call uncertain. The CDR3 contains 15 residues. Trimming shortened V by 1 base and J by 3 bases, and 10 bases separated the two germline ends. The germline CDR1 and CDR2 sequences are LNHDA and SQIVND (reference sequence). The CDR3 bases are TGTGCCAGTAGTATAGGGCGGTCCCTCAATCAGCCCCAGCATTTT. Its protein product is CASSIGRSLNQPQHF.

As to this clone: Its ends do not fully match the called genes, so a read error is possible. The chain carries TRBV14 and TRBJ2-5; no reliable D call. CDR3 length equals 15 residues. The germline CDR1 and CDR2 sequences are SGHDN and FVKESK. CDR3 protein: CASCQDVTVQETQYF. As DNA, the CDR3 is TGTGCCAGCTGCCAAGATGTCACAGTACAAGAGACCCAGTACTTC.

The chain recombines TRBV28 with TRBJ2-3; 7 positions match TRBD2. This CDR3 spans 15 amino acids. J was trimmed by 0 bases and V by 6 bases; bases with no gene match: 6. Germline loops: CDR1 MDHEN, CDR2 SYDVKM. The CDR3: CASSWSGISTDTQYF. The CDR3 DNA is TGTGCCAGCAGCTGGAGCGGGATTAGCACAGATACGCAGTATTTT. Variable domain in full (rest from reference TRBV28 and TRBJ2-3): DVKVTQSSRYLVKRTGEKVFLECVQDMDHENMFWYRQDPGLGLRLIYFSYDVKMKEKGDIPEGYSVSREKKERFSLILESASTNQTSMYLCASSWSGISTDTQYFGPGTRLTVL.